The 24 T cell receptor beta chains below come from one sample, sequenced in a study of shared clonotypes between healthy human individuals (dated by TCRdb to the early 2020s). Library construction relied on the immunoSEQ multiplex PCR assay. Here the immuneACCESS table is served through TCRdb, limited to in-frame sequences with V and J called. Missing clones are a known gap in these copies; in checked studies unresolved V genes cover under half, and the rest lacks a known reason. For this sample there are approximately 600,000 clones; approximately 96% appear just once. The ten biggest clones cover over 0.09% of the sample. CD8 naive samples consisted of CD45RO-negative cells that were positively selected for CCR7, yielding a CD45RA+CCR7+ population without TemRA cells. Sequencing was done on a sample of naive CD8+ T cells sorted from blood. The cell subset or site label, as the study defines it: CD45RA+CCR7+. Receptor source: a woman in her twenties or thirties in good health.

The J gene is TRBJ2-4, the V gene TRBV29-1; the D call may be TRBD1 or TRBD2 (5 bases each). Trimming shortened V by 6 bases and J by 3 bases, and 9 bases separated the two germline ends. The CDR3 runs to 12 residues. Germline lookup yields CDR1 SQVTM and CDR2 ANQGSEA. CDR3 bases: TGCAGCGTGCAGGGAGACAAAAACATTCAGTACTTC. Encoded protein: CSVQGDKNIQYF.

The chain employs TRBV19 and TRBJ2-1, with D tentatively TRBD2 (5 bases). CDR3 size: 15 residues. The V gene's germline CDR1 is LNHDA and CDR2 SQIVND (reference sequence). V lost 5 bases and J lost 1, with 12 bases in between. CDR3: CASSVWEQSYNEQFF. The CDR3 DNA is TGTGCCAGTAGTGTGTGGGAGCAGTCCTACAATGAGCAGTTCTTC.

This chain joins TRBV11-2 and TRBJ1-1; possibly TRBD1 for D (5 bases). The CDR3 contains 12 residues. Germline CDR1 reads SGHAT; CDR2 reads FQNNGV. V was clipped by 4 bases and J by 7 bases, with 10 bases between them. For the CDR3, the DNA is TGTGCCAGCAGCTCGGGACCGTTTGAAGCTTTCTTT. Residues: CASSSGPFEAFF.

The chain recombines TRBV9 with TRBJ1-1; D is ambiguous. The germline V gene has CDR1 SGDLS and CDR2 YYNGEE. V lost 7 bases to trimming and J lost 5 bases, with 15 bases between them. The CDR3 consists of 13 residues. The CDR3 loop reads CASSPWVGTEAFF. CDR3 in DNA: TGTGCCAGCTCCCCCTGGGTGGGGACTGAAGCTTTCTTT.

The V call is TRBV6-5, the J call TRBJ2-2, with 9 nucleotides matching TRBD1. With 3 bases clipped from V and 6 bases from J, the junction kept 8 bases outside the gene matches. The length of the CDR3 is 16 residues. Germline CDR1 reads MNHEY; CDR2 reads SVGAGI. The CDR3 sequence is CASSYYGTGYPGELFF. The CDR3 DNA reads as TGTGCCAGCAGTTATTACGGGACAGGGTATCCCGGGGAGCTGTTTTTT.

J is TRBJ2-1 and V is TRBV19, with TRBD2 identical over 7 bases. This CDR3 spans 16 amino acids. From germline, CDR1 is LNHDA and CDR2 SQIVND (reference sequence). Losses at the gene ends were 5 bases for V and 5 bases for J; bases not matched to a gene: 12. The CDR3 loop reads CASSVPPQRENNEQFF. In nucleotides, the CDR3 is TGTGCCAGTAGTGTCCCCCCCCAGCGGGAAAACAATGAGCAGTTCTTC.

The chain's CDR3 is CASTATSGKIYYEQYF. The CDR3 DNA sequence: TGTGCCAGCACTGCGACTAGCGGGAAGATCTACTACGAGCAGTACTTC. V usage is TRBV2 and J usage is TRBJ2-7, with TRBD2 identical over 11 bases. The CDR3 is 16 amino acids. V was clipped by 7 bases and J by 3 bases; unmatched bases: 11. Germline lookup yields CDR1 SNHLY and CDR2 FYNNEI.

This chain connects TRBV4-2 to TRBJ2-3; D gene uncertain. Germline CDR1 reads LGHNA; CDR2 reads YNFKEQ. The germline V and J ends were trimmed by 0 bases and 2 bases, with 9 bases remaining between them. The CDR3 has 15 residues. The CDR3 nucleotides are TGTGCCAGCAGCCAAGATGTACCGGCCACAGATACGCAGTATTTT. Translating it yields CASSQDVPATDTQYF.

CDR3 in DNA: TGTGCCAGCAGCCTGTACAGGGGTCAAGGCTACGAGCAGTACTTC. Translating it yields CASSLYRGQGYEQYF. The rearrangement uses TRBV14 and TRBJ2-7; 7 bases fit TRBD1. Germline assignment: CDR1 SGHDN and CDR2 FVKESK. The CDR3 is 15 amino acids. J lost 3 bases, V lost 4 bases, and 9 bases had no gene match.

With regard to this clone: This specimen includes other DNA sequences encoding the same CDR3. V gene TRBV13 combines with J gene TRBJ1-1; D remains ambiguous. The V end was cut by 0 bases, the J end by 5 bases, with 10 bases between. This CDR3 has 14 residues. From germline, CDR1 is PRHDT and CDR2 FYEKMQ (reference sequence). The CDR3 bases are TGTGCCAGCAGCTTAGGAAGACGGGGAACTGAAGCTTTCTTT. Protein: CASSLGRRGTEAFF.

V and J are TRBV19 and TRBJ2-5; D is ambiguous. CDR1 and CDR2 (germline): LNHDA, SQIVND (reference sequence). The CDR3 loop spans 14 amino acids. Trimming cost V 5 bases and J 1 base, with 11 bases left between them. CDR3 protein: CASSVKETQETQYF. In nucleotides, the CDR3 is TGTGCCAGTAGTGTCAAGGAGACCCAAGAGACCCAGTACTTC. Using reference TRBV19 and TRBJ2-5 for the parts outside the CDR3, the full variable domain is DGGITQSPKYLFRKEGQNVTLSCEQNLNHDAMYWYRQDPGQGLRLIYYSQIVNDFQKGDIAEGYSVSREKKESFPLTVTSAQKNPTAFYLCASSVKETQETQYFGPGTRLLVL.

The chain has TRBV7-8 and TRBJ2-3; TRBD1 might be the D (6 bases). Trimming removed 1 base from V and 2 bases from J, with 7 bases in between. This CDR3 is built from 14 residues. Germline assignment: CDR1 SGHVS and CDR2 FQNEAQ. CDR3 in amino acids: CASSLGTATDTQYF. CDR3 coding DNA: TGTGCCAGCAGCTTAGGGACAGCCACAGATACGCAGTATTTT. The full variable domain, in which reference TRBV7-8 and TRBJ2-3 provide the parts outside the CDR3, is GAGVSQSPRYKVAKRGQDVALRCDPISGHVSLFWYQQALGQGPEFLTYFQNEAQLDKSGLPSDRFFAERPEGSVSTLKIQRTQQEDSAVYLCASSLGTATDTQYFGPGTRLTVL.

DNA for the CDR3: TGTGCCAGCAGCCAGGGGAATGAGCAGTTCTTC. This gives the protein CASSQGNEQFF. The V gene is TRBV11-3, the J gene TRBJ2-1, with a weak D call TRBD1 (6 bases). CDR3 size: 11 residues. Between the trimmed V and J ends, which lost 5 bases and 7 bases, there was a span of 6 bases. The germline V gene has CDR1 SGHNT and CDR2 YENEEA.

The chain uses TRBV9 and TRBJ1-5, with D hard to call. This CDR3 is built from 14 residues. Germline V gives CDR1 SGDLS, CDR2 YYNGEE. Trimming stripped 1 base from V and 3 bases from J, with 8 bases between. The chain's CDR3 is CASSVSGVNQPQHF. The CDR3 coding sequence is TGTGCCAGCAGCGTATCCGGGGTCAATCAGCCCCAGCATTTT.

The V call is TRBV7-9, the J call TRBJ2-7; 8 bases align to TRBD1. V shed 5 bases and J 4 bases; nucleotides not matched to a gene: 7. Germline loops: CDR1 SEHNR, CDR2 FQNEAQ (reference sequence). The CDR3 covers 14 residues. CDR3 sequence: CASSRYRTGYEQYF. CDR3 bases: TGTGCCAGCAGCCGCTACCGGACAGGGTACGAGCAGTACTTC. Full variable domain (missing parts from reference TRBV7-9 and TRBJ2-7): DTGVSQNPRHKITKRGQNVTFRCDPISEHNRLYWYRQTLGQGPEFLTYFQNEAQLEKSRLLSDRFSAERPKGSFSTLEIQRTEQGDSAMYLCASSRYRTGYEQYFGPGTRLTVT.

The chain has TRBV28 and TRBJ1-5; 8 bases fit TRBD1. The germline V gene has CDR1 MDHEN and CDR2 SYDVKM. The CDR3 is 14 residues long. V was clipped by 2 bases and J by 7 bases; unmatched bases: 4. CDR3 amino acids: CASSLLTGDQPQHF. The CDR3 region has the DNA TGTGCCAGCAGTTTACTGACAGGGGACCAGCCCCAGCATTTT.

The chain joins TRBV2 to TRBJ2-3; 10 positions match TRBD2. After removal of 2 bases from V and 2 bases from J, the junction contained 13 bases not matched to a gene. CDR3 size: 19 residues. The germline gives CDR1 SNHLY, CDR2 FYNNEI. CDR3 DNA sequence: TGTGCCAGCAGTGAAAGGGTGGCTAGCGGGAGAGTGGACACAGATACGCAGTATTTT. It translates to CASSERVASGRVDTDTQYF.

The chain couples TRBV4-1 to TRBJ2-1; a weak D match, TRBD1 (5 bases). V was pared by 5 bases and J by 7 bases, with 18 bases between. CDR1 is MGHRA, CDR2 YSYEKL, per germline. CDR3 length: 15 residues. In DNA, the CDR3 is TGCGCCAGCAGCGGGGCCCTGACCTTGGGAAATGAGCAGTTCTTC. Encoded protein: CASSGALTLGNEQFF.

On this clone: The same CDR3 also results from other DNA sequences found in this sample. The rearrangement uses TRBV27 and TRBJ1-5; D not certain. The CDR3 length is 14 residues. V was clipped by 2 bases and J by 3 bases, with 8 bases between them. Germline-derived CDR1 and CDR2 are MNHEY and SMNVEV (reference sequence). CDR3 amino acids: CASSLRGFNQPQHF. CDR3 DNA: TGTGCCAGCAGTTTACGGGGATTCAATCAGCCCCAGCATTTT.

This chain links TRBV7-9 with TRBJ2-1, with D possibly being TRBD2 (5 bases). V lost 4 bases, J lost 0 bases, and 7 bases lay in between. The CDR3 runs to 14 residues. CDR1 is SEHNR and CDR2 is FQNEAQ in the germline V gene (reference sequence). The CDR3 nucleotides read TGTGCCAGCAGCTCGGACTTCTCCTACAATGAGCAGTTCTTC. Translated, it gives CASSSDFSYNEQFF.

The chain links TRBV9 to TRBJ2-7; TRBD2 is a possible D gene (5 bases). Per germline, CDR1 SGDLS and CDR2 YYNGEE. Trimming took off 4 bases at V and 0 bases at J, with 11 bases between the two ends. The CDR3 spans 14 residues. CDR3 loop: CASSPQTNSYEQYF. The CDR3 DNA is TGTGCCAGCAGCCCCCAGACTAACTCCTACGAGCAGTACTTC.

The rearrangement links TRBV27 to TRBJ2-1; TRBD1 matches 11 bases. The length of the CDR3 is 15 residues. With 2 bases clipped from V and 5 bases from J, the junction kept 2 bases outside the gene matches. Germline lookup yields CDR1 MNHEY and CDR2 SMNVEV (reference sequence). The CDR3 DNA is TGTGCCAGCAGTTTAGGGACAGGGGGTGACAATGAGCAGTTCTTC. As protein: CASSLGTGGDNEQFF.

A note on this clone: The sample holds other DNA sequences that translate to the same CDR3. This rearrangement joins TRBV14 to TRBJ2-7; D unresolved. This CDR3 comprises 14 residues. V was cut by 1 base and J by 1 base, with 8 bases left in between. Germline V gives CDR1 SGHDN, CDR2 FVKESK. The DNA for the CDR3 is TGTGCCAGCAGCCAAGTGGGGATTTCCTACGAGCAGTACTTC. Its translation is CASSQVGISYEQYF.

V is TRBV11-2 and J is TRBJ2-7; D is possibly TRBD2 (6 bases). This CDR3 has 15 amino acids. V was trimmed by 0 bases and J by 0 bases, leaving 9 bases between them. Germline CDR1 SGHAT, CDR2 FQNNGV. CDR3 sequence (DNA): TGTGCCAGCAGCTTAGAACTAGCCTTCTCCTACGAGCAGTACTTC. This codes for CASSLELAFSYEQYF.